Shown below are 6 T cell receptor beta chains from a single sample sequenced in a study of blood T cell repertoires in COVID-19. Sequencing was performed with immunoSEQ multiplex PCR; in TCRdb, only in-frame clones are kept and a portion is missing. The sample lists around 250,000 clones; around 84% were seen once. Sequences were obtained from PBMCs or T cells enriched from blood (not recorded which). These TCRs come from a man aged 25 to 45 with acute COVID-19.

The V call is TRBV5-4, the J call TRBJ2-7; 9 positions match TRBD1. The V gene's germline CDR1 is SGHNT and CDR2 YYREEE (reference sequence). J was trimmed by 5 bases and V by 4 bases; bases with no gene match: 7. This CDR3 is 14 amino acids long. The CDR3 reads CASSQGQGMDEQYV. DNA for the CDR3: TGTGCCAGCAGCCAGGGACAGGGAATGGACGAGCAGTACGTC.

This chain links TRBV21-1 with TRBJ1-5; TRBD1 is the table's D call and was not checked against the DNA. TRBV21-1 is a pseudogene. The CDR3 runs 18 residues. For the CDR3, the DNA is TGTGCCAGCAGCAAAGATCGGGACAGGTGGTATAGCAATCAGCCCCAGCATTTT. Protein sequence: CASSKDRDRWYSNQPQHF.

This chain uses TRBV5-4 with TRBJ1-4; TRBD1 aligns across 10 bases. The V and J ends lost 2 bases and 8 bases, in that order; junction bases with no gene match: 6. CDR3 size: 15 residues. Germline V lookup: CDR1 SGHNT, CDR2 YYREEE (reference sequence). CDR3 region: CASSFYDRGREKLFF. The DNA for the CDR3 is TGTGCCAGCAGCTTCTACGACAGGGGGCGAGAAAAACTGTTTTTT.

The rearrangement uses TRBV19 and TRBJ1-2, with D possibly TRBD1 on 6 matching bases. Germline lookup yields CDR1 LNHDA and CDR2 SQIVND (reference sequence). V was shortened by 3 bases and J by 2 bases, with 10 bases between the two germline ends. CDR3 length: 14 amino acids. Here the CDR3 DNA reads TGTGCCAGTAGTATCGGGACACCAAACTATGGCTACACCTTC. Its protein product is CASSIGTPNYGYTF.

This clone was recorded only once. This chain uses TRBV19 with TRBJ1-4, with 7 bases that match TRBD1. This CDR3 contains 19 residues. After removal of 4 bases from V and 3 bases from J, the junction contained 17 bases not matched to a gene. Germline-derived CDR1 and CDR2 are LNHDA and SQIVND (reference sequence). The CDR3 loop is CASSSRQGLGIAANEKLFF. Here the CDR3 DNA reads TGTGCCAGTAGTAGCCGACAGGGTTTGGGCATCGCGGCTAATGAAAAACTGTTTTTT.

The chain uses TRBV7-9 and TRBJ1-3, with TRBD1 matching 9 bases. Germline CDR1 reads SEHNR; CDR2 reads FQNEAQ (reference sequence). The trim removed 6 bases at V and 5 bases at J, leaving 5 bases unmatched. The length of the CDR3 is 14 residues. CDR3 in DNA: TGTGCCAGCAGAGACGGACAGGGGAGAAACACCATATATTTT. It translates to CASRDGQGRNTIYF.